A selection of T cell receptor beta chains follows, all from one sample in a study of shared clonotypes between healthy human individuals. Measured with immunoSEQ multiplex PCR; TCRdb has only the in-frame clones, and not every one. Of some 2,100,000 clones in the sample, around 93% were seen once. The specimen sequenced was naive CD8+ T cells from PBMCs. The origin of the receptors is a man aged 18 to 30 in good health. Some clones in this sample may be carry-over from other donors' samples. Each CDR3 is given with its conserved first and last residue. A D gene is named only where the DNA matches it firmly. Not all rows give a size; the values are once, few, many and, for expanded clones, a class.

V gene: TRBV11-3; D gene: TRBD1; J gene: TRBJ2-1; clone size: -; CDR3 protein: CASSQRGAQGVHEQFF; CDR3 DNA: TGTGCCAGCAGCCAACGGGGTGCGCAGGGGGTACATGAGCAGTTCTTC
V gene: TRBV9; D gene: -; J gene: TRBJ2-5; clone size: -; CDR3 protein: CASSRGGGGRETQYF; CDR3 DNA: TGTGCCAGCAGCCGCGGAGGAGGGGGCCGAGAGACCCAGTACTTC
V gene: TRBV9; D gene: -; J gene: TRBJ2-1; clone size: -; CDR3 protein: CASSSGVVPYNEQFF; CDR3 DNA: TGTGCCAGCAGCTCCGGGGTAGTCCCCTACAATGAGCAGTTCTTC
V gene: TRBV27; D gene: TRBD1; J gene: TRBJ2-2; clone size: -; CDR3 protein: CASSLIGGNTGELFF; CDR3 DNA: TGTGCCAGCAGTTTAATAGGGGGCAACACCGGGGAGCTGTTTTTT
V gene: TRBV28; D gene: -; J gene: TRBJ2-7; clone size: -; CDR3 protein: CASSFPSRENEQYF; CDR3 DNA: TGTGCCAGCAGTTTCCCCTCCCGGGAGAACGAGCAGTACTTC
V gene: TRBV19; D gene: -; J gene: TRBJ2-7; clone size: -; CDR3 protein: CASRSAGPYEQYF; CDR3 DNA: TGTGCCAGTAGGAGCGCAGGGCCCTACGAGCAGTACTTC
V gene: TRBV6-5; D gene: TRBD2; J gene: TRBJ2-7; clone size: -; CDR3 protein: CATASGESYEQYF; CDR3 DNA: TGTGCCACCGCTAGCGGGGAATCCTACGAGCAGTACTTC
V gene: TRBV4-3; D gene: TRBD1; J gene: TRBJ1-5; clone size: -; CDR3 protein: CASSQDASGGEGNQPQHF; CDR3 DNA: TGCGCCAGCAGCCAAGATGCGTCAGGGGGCGAGGGCAATCAGCCCCAGCATTTT
V gene: TRBV7-6; D gene: TRBD2; J gene: TRBJ2-7; clone size: -; CDR3 protein: CASSLTSGSYEQYF; CDR3 DNA: TGTGCCAGCAGCTTGACTAGCGGCTCCTACGAGCAGTACTTC
V gene: TRBV2; D gene: TRBD1; J gene: TRBJ2-5; clone size: -; CDR3 protein: CASSDWTGRGKTQYF; CDR3 DNA: TGTGCCAGCAGTGATTGGACAGGTAGAGGGAAGACCCAGTACTTC
V gene: TRBV19; D gene: -; J gene: TRBJ2-6; clone size: -; CDR3 protein: CASSIVGGFGANVLTF; CDR3 DNA: TGTGCCAGTAGTATAGTCGGGGGTTTTGGGGCCAACGTCCTGACTTTC
V gene: TRBV28; D gene: TRBD1; J gene: TRBJ2-4; clone size: -; CDR3 protein: CASSLTGAHIQYF; CDR3 DNA: TGTGCCAGCAGTTTAACAGGGGCGCACATTCAGTACTTC
V gene: TRBV4-1; D gene: -; J gene: TRBJ2-3; clone size: -; CDR3 protein: CASSLGVDTQYF; CDR3 DNA: TGCGCCAGCAGCCTGGGGGTGGATACGCAGTATTTT
V gene: TRBV7-9; D gene: -; J gene: TRBJ1-1; clone size: -; CDR3 protein: CASSPKLYTEAFF; CDR3 DNA: TGTGCCAGCTCCCCTAAGTTGTACACTGAAGCTTTCTTT
V gene: TRBV5-5; D gene: TRBD1; J gene: TRBJ1-1; clone size: -; CDR3 protein: CASSLEDRVNTEAFF; CDR3 DNA: TGTGCCAGCAGCTTGGAGGACAGGGTAAACACTGAAGCTTTCTTT
V gene: TRBV19; D gene: -; J gene: TRBJ2-3; clone size: -; CDR3 protein: CASSIVSLTTDTQYF; CDR3 DNA: TGTGCCAGTAGTATAGTGTCCCTAACGACAGATACGCAGTATTTT
V gene: TRBV7-6; D gene: -; J gene: TRBJ1-2; clone size: -; CDR3 protein: CASSTTANYGYTF; CDR3 DNA: TGTGCCAGCAGTACAACAGCTAACTATGGCTACACCTTC
V gene: TRBV6-1; D gene: -; J gene: TRBJ2-7; clone size: -; CDR3 protein: CASSEVLAPSYEQYF; CDR3 DNA: TGTGCCAGCAGTGAAGTCCTAGCGCCCTCCTACGAGCAGTACTTC
V gene: TRBV5-6; D gene: -; J gene: TRBJ2-5; clone size: -; CDR3 protein: CASSLGGSAQETQYF; CDR3 DNA: TGTGCCAGCAGCTTGGGTGGCAGTGCCCAAGAGACCCAGTACTTC
V gene: TRBV19; D gene: -; J gene: TRBJ1-3; clone size: -; CDR3 protein: CASSWKKYSGNTIYF; CDR3 DNA: TGTGCCAGTAGCTGGAAGAAATACTCTGGAAACACCATATATTTT
V gene: TRBV4-3; D gene: TRBD2; J gene: TRBJ2-1; clone size: -; CDR3 protein: CASSQVPPELAGSYNEQFF; CDR3 DNA: TGCGCCAGCAGCCAAGTTCCTCCCGAGCTAGCGGGTTCCTACAATGAGCAGTTCTTC
V gene: TRBV2; D gene: -; J gene: TRBJ2-7; clone size: -; CDR3 protein: CASSALDLSYEQYF; CDR3 DNA: TGTGCCAGCAGTGCCTTAGATCTCTCCTACGAGCAGTACTTC
V gene: TRBV7-8; D gene: -; J gene: TRBJ2-3; clone size: -; CDR3 protein: CASSLLRMGRRNSSTDTQYF; CDR3 DNA: TGTGCCAGCAGCTTATTAAGAATGGGCAGGCGGAACTCTAGCACAGATACGCAGTATTTT
V gene: TRBV19; D gene: -; J gene: TRBJ1-2; clone size: -; CDR3 protein: CASSIGRDGYTF; CDR3 DNA: TGTGCCAGTAGTATTGGTCGCGATGGCTACACCTTC
V gene: TRBV27; D gene: -; J gene: TRBJ2-7; clone size: -; CDR3 protein: CARRPWDNAYEQYF; CDR3 DNA: TGTGCCAGGCGGCCTTGGGACAACGCCTACGAGCAGTACTTC
V gene: TRBV2; D gene: TRBD2; J gene: TRBJ2-1; clone size: -; CDR3 protein: CASSEDGRFYNEQFF; CDR3 DNA: TGTGCCAGCAGTGAAGACGGGAGGTTTTACAATGAGCAGTTCTTC
V gene: TRBV27; D gene: -; J gene: TRBJ1-2; clone size: -; CDR3 protein: CASSYSGVAYGYTF; CDR3 DNA: TGTGCCAGCAGTTATTCCGGGGTCGCGTATGGCTACACCTTC
V gene: TRBV7-8; D gene: -; J gene: TRBJ1-2; clone size: -; CDR3 protein: CASSLAGTYGYTF; CDR3 DNA: TGTGCCAGCAGCTTAGCCGGGACCTATGGCTACACCTTC
V gene: TRBV7-9; D gene: -; J gene: TRBJ1-2; clone size: few; CDR3 protein: CASSPGQNFGGYTF; CDR3 DNA: TGTGCCAGCAGCCCTGGACAGAACTTTGGCGGCTACACCTTC
V gene: TRBV19; D gene: -; J gene: TRBJ2-7; clone size: once; CDR3 protein: CASSIGRGGHEQYF; CDR3 DNA: TGTGCCAGTAGTATTGGCAGGGGCGGTCACGAGCAGTACTTC
V gene: TRBV27; D gene: TRBD2; J gene: TRBJ2-2; clone size: once; CDR3 protein: CASSLGGPGTGELFF; CDR3 DNA: TGTGCCAGCAGTTTGGGAGGGCCCGGCACCGGGGAGCTGTTTTTT
V gene: TRBV4-1; D gene: -; J gene: TRBJ1-2; clone size: -; CDR3 protein: CASSLSDGNAYGYTF; CDR3 DNA: TGCGCCAGCAGCCTAAGCGATGGAAACGCCTATGGCTACACCTTC
V gene: TRBV5-1; D gene: -; J gene: TRBJ2-2; clone size: -; CDR3 protein: CASSLEGGGGGELFF; CDR3 DNA: TGCGCCAGCAGCTTGGAAGGGGGAGGTGGCGGGGAGCTGTTTTTT
V gene: TRBV9; D gene: TRBD1; J gene: TRBJ1-2; clone size: -; CDR3 protein: CASSPPGQGALEYGYTF; CDR3 DNA: TGTGCCAGCAGCCCCCCCGGGCAGGGGGCCTTGGAGTATGGCTACACCTTC
V gene: TRBV27; D gene: TRBD1; J gene: TRBJ2-7; clone size: -; CDR3 protein: CASRAVGTGDYEQYF; CDR3 DNA: TGTGCCAGCAGGGCGGTGGGGACAGGGGACTACGAGCAGTACTTC
V gene: TRBV19; D gene: TRBD1; J gene: TRBJ2-5; clone size: -; CDR3 protein: CASSMTGTQETQYF; CDR3 DNA: TGTGCCAGTAGTATGACAGGGACACAAGAGACCCAGTACTTC
V gene: TRBV7-9; D gene: -; J gene: TRBJ1-2; clone size: -; CDR3 protein: CASSLGQFNYGYTF; CDR3 DNA: TGTGCCAGCAGCTTAGGACAGTTTAACTATGGCTACACCTTC
V gene: TRBV5-1; D gene: TRBD2; J gene: TRBJ2-1; clone size: -; CDR3 protein: CASSLVTREEEQFF; CDR3 DNA: TGCGCCAGCAGCTTGGTGACTCGGGAGGAGGAGCAGTTCTTC
V gene: TRBV5-1; D gene: TRBD1; J gene: TRBJ2-2; clone size: -; CDR3 protein: CASSLTAGQGSTGELFF; CDR3 DNA: TGCGCCAGCAGCTTGACGGCGGGACAGGGGAGCACCGGGGAGCTGTTTTTT
V gene: TRBV29-1; D gene: -; J gene: TRBJ2-7; clone size: -; CDR3 protein: CSVEGLDGSYEQYF; CDR3 DNA: TGCAGCGTTGAAGGTCTGGACGGATCCTACGAGCAGTACTTC
V gene: TRBV9; D gene: TRBD2; J gene: TRBJ2-5; clone size: -; CDR3 protein: CASSPPRGLAEETQYF; CDR3 DNA: TGTGCCAGCAGCCCACCCCGGGGACTAGCGGAAGAGACCCAGTACTTC
V gene: TRBV28; D gene: TRBD2; J gene: TRBJ2-1; clone size: once; CDR3 protein: CASSHRRGGGTKTNNEQFF; CDR3 DNA: TGTGCCAGCAGTCACCGCCGCGGGGGGGGGACGAAGACCAACAATGAGCAGTTCTTC
V gene: TRBV7-9; D gene: -; J gene: TRBJ1-2; clone size: -; CDR3 protein: CASSSGGGAYGYTF; CDR3 DNA: TGTGCCAGCAGCTCTGGAGGGGGTGCGTATGGCTACACCTTC
V gene: TRBV6-5; D gene: -; J gene: TRBJ2-2; clone size: few; CDR3 protein: CASSLDWNTGELFF; CDR3 DNA: TGTGCCAGCAGTCTGGACTGGAACACCGGGGAGCTGTTTTTT
V gene: TRBV7-6; D gene: -; J gene: TRBJ2-3; clone size: -; CDR3 protein: CASSLDPGTPRETDTQYF; CDR3 DNA: TGTGCCAGCAGCTTAGACCCCGGGACGCCGAGGGAAACAGATACGCAGTATTTT
V gene: TRBV27; D gene: -; J gene: TRBJ2-1; clone size: -; CDR3 protein: CASSLSAGYIHNEQFF; CDR3 DNA: TGTGCCAGCAGTTTATCGGCAGGGTACATCCACAATGAGCAGTTCTTC
V gene: TRBV9; D gene: -; J gene: TRBJ2-3; clone size: -; CDR3 protein: CASSEGAGVRDTQYF; CDR3 DNA: TGTGCCAGCAGCGAAGGGGCAGGGGTGAGAGATACGCAGTATTTT
V gene: TRBV11-2; D gene: TRBD2; J gene: TRBJ2-1; clone size: -; CDR3 protein: CASSPHESGIANEQFF; CDR3 DNA: TGTGCCAGCAGTCCTCATGAGAGCGGGATAGCCAATGAGCAGTTCTTC
V gene: TRBV6-1; D gene: TRBD2; J gene: TRBJ2-7; clone size: -; CDR3 protein: CASSEGGSSYEQYF; CDR3 DNA: TGTGCCAGCAGTGAAGGCGGGAGTTCCTACGAGCAGTACTTC
V gene: TRBV9; D gene: -; J gene: TRBJ1-1; clone size: -; CDR3 protein: CASSVGALNTEAFF; CDR3 DNA: TGTGCCAGCAGCGTAGGGGCGCTGAACACTGAAGCTTTCTTT
V gene: TRBV4-1; D gene: -; J gene: TRBJ2-3; clone size: -; CDR3 protein: CASSQANIRHNGTDTQYF; CDR3 DNA: TGCGCCAGCAGCCAAGCAAATATACGACATAATGGCACAGATACGCAGTATTTT
V gene: TRBV28; D gene: -; J gene: TRBJ2-5; clone size: -; CDR3 protein: CASSFQGRGETQYF; CDR3 DNA: TGTGCCAGCAGTTTTCAGGGGAGGGGGGAGACCCAGTACTTC
V gene: TRBV9; D gene: -; J gene: TRBJ2-5; clone size: -; CDR3 protein: CASSVGGPQETQYF; CDR3 DNA: TGTGCCAGCAGCGTAGGGGGCCCTCAAGAGACCCAGTACTTC